The rows below give T cell receptor beta chains drawn from one sample of a study of blood T cells in healthy people across ages. TCRdb ran MiXCR on the 5' RACE reads and lists one entry per CDR3 protein. Of 800,000 to 1,300,000 distinct CDR3 sequences in the sample, approximately 25% were seen once. The same sample was also used in a study of T cells of mothers and their children.

Sequenced material: blood. These TCRs come from a girl aged 2 to 9 in good health. Both conserved end residues are part of each CDR3.

v_gene	j_gene	CDR3aa
TRBV7-9	TRBJ1-2	CASSLQTTLGGDGYTF
TRBV20-1	TRBJ2-1	CSATELVFSYNEQFF
TRBV3-1	TRBJ1-1	CASSLWTGGDTEAFF
TRBV4-2	TRBJ1-2	CASSRGGFYGYTF
TRBV29-1	TRBJ2-1	CSVAARWSNEQFF
TRBV3-1	TRBJ1-1	CASSQVETMNAEAFF
TRBV20-1	TRBJ1-1	CSARAVASLTEAFF
TRBV7-9	TRBJ1-1	CASSLLGQGNTEAFF
TRBV20-1	TRBJ2-1	CSASPGLDNEQFF
TRBV7-2	TRBJ2-3	CASSLVTSGTTDTQYF
TRBV5-6	TRBJ2-3	CASSIRLTDTQYF
TRBV29-1	TRBJ2-1	CSVDRTAYNEQFF
TRBV7-9	TRBJ1-2	CASSPWDSTNYGYTF
TRBV4-3	TRBJ2-1	CASSQGTAGGPANEQFF
TRBV5-5	TRBJ2-1	CASSWEGTIYNEQFF
TRBV28	TRBJ1-4	CASSSGQITMGNEKLFF
TRBV6-4	TRBJ2-1	CASSPAGVSNEQFF
TRBV5-1	TRBJ2-7	CASSKDGTSGYEQYF
TRBV12-3/TRBV12-4	TRBJ2-1	CAGIKRGKQFF
TRBV20-1	TRBJ2-5	CSARLAGEAYQETQYF
TRBV6-6	TRBJ2-7	CASTYSGHEGYEQYF